One sample yielded the 24 T cell receptor beta chains listed below, sequenced in a study of brain T cells in children with intractable seizures. Time point of the sample: blood from clinic visit 5 months post-surgery; TSC patient then seizure free. Produced via immunoSEQ multiplex PCR; TCRdb's table is partial and in-frame only. Among 300,000 to 400,000 clones listed, 93% were seen once. Sequencing was performed on peripheral blood, taken roughly 5 months after surgery. The receptors originated from a boy under two years old with tuberous sclerosis and intractable seizures.

V is TRBV6-5 and J is TRBJ1-6; D uncertain. The CDR3 is 13 residues long. Trimming removed 6 bases from V and 9 bases from J, with 12 bases in between. Germline CDR1 reads MNHEY; CDR2 reads SVGAGI. CDR3 in DNA: TGTGCCAGCAGGTTAGGCGTGGCTTCACCCCTCCACTTT. Translated: CASRLGVASPLHF.

The chain uses TRBV6-5 and TRBJ2-7; the D gene is possibly TRBD2 (6 bases). The germline gives CDR1 MNHEY, CDR2 SVGAGI. V dropped 6 bases and J dropped 2 bases, with 14 bases sitting between them. This CDR3 is built from 14 residues. The DNA for the CDR3 is TGTGCCAGCAGCCGCAACACGGGAGCCTACGAGCAGTACTTC. This encodes CASSRNTGAYEQYF.

V and J are TRBV9 and TRBJ1-6; unclear D gene. The CDR3 has 14 amino acids. Germline lookup yields CDR1 SGDLS and CDR2 YYNGEE. Trimming left V 4 bases short and J 9 bases short, with 14 bases between. The CDR3, as DNA: TGTGCCAGCAGCCCATCTGACTTGGGTTCACCCCTCCACTTT. Encoded protein: CASSPSDLGSPLHF.

V gene TRBV4-2 combines with J gene TRBJ1-1, with D hard to call. This CDR3 spans 16 amino acids. Trimming cost V 0 bases and J 2 bases, with 13 bases left between them. Per the germline V gene, CDR1 is LGHNA and CDR2 is YNFKEQ. CDR3 DNA: TGTGCCAGCAGCCAAGATGGGTTGTCGATCAACACTGAAGCTTTCTTT. This gives the protein CASSQDGLSINTEAFF.

This clone was counted between two and nine times. Mismatch with germline at one junction end may stem from a read error. The rearrangement uses TRBV25-1 and TRBJ1-2; D remains ambiguous. The germline CDR1 and CDR2 sequences are MGHDK and SYGVNS. The CDR3 is 14 amino acids. Here the CDR3 reads CASGEQDANYGYTF. CDR3 nucleotides: TGTGCCAGCGGTGAGCAGGATGCTAACTATGGCTACACCTTC.

J is TRBJ2-3 and V is TRBV30; D is perhaps TRBD2 (5 bases). The V end was cut by 4 bases, the J end by 2 bases, with 16 bases between. This CDR3 comprises 15 residues. Per germline, CDR1 GTSNPN and CDR2 SVGIG (reference sequence). For the CDR3, the DNA is TGTGCCTGGACGACGAGCGGAAGTTTCACAGATACGCAGTATTTT. It is translated as CAWTTSGSFTDTQYF. Drawing the rest from reference TRBV30 and TRBJ2-3, the complete variable domain is SQTIHQWPATLVQPVGSPLSLECTVEGTSNPNLYWYRQAAGRGLQLLFYSVGIGQISSEVPQNLSASRPQDRQFILSSKKLLLSDSGFYLCAWTTSGSFTDTQYFGPGTRLTVL.

The rearrangement uses TRBV6-4 and TRBJ2-1, with 9 bases aligning to TRBD1. Germline values: CDR1 MRHNA, CDR2 SNTAGT. V gave up 5 bases and J gave up 3 bases; unmatched junction bases: 8. The CDR3 loop spans 16 amino acids. The CDR3 DNA sequence: TGTGCCAGCAGTCAAGTCCCGGGACAGGGCTACAATGAGCAGTTCTTC. Translating it yields CASSQVPGQGYNEQFF.

The V and J genes are TRBV30 and TRBJ2-3; D is unclear. The CDR3 runs 10 residues. Trimming removed 1 base at V and 14 bases at J, with 10 bases between. CDR1 is GTSNPN and CDR2 is SVGIG in the germline V gene (reference sequence). The CDR3 here is CAWSEGRSYF. The CDR3 coding sequence is TGTGCCTGGAGTGAGGGCAGATCGTATTTT.

CDR3 sequence reads: CARQLRVGAQTEAFF. In DNA form, the CDR3 reads TGTGCCAGACAACTCCGGGTAGGGGCGCAAACTGAAGCTTTCTTT. V gene TRBV2 combines with J gene TRBJ1-1; D may be TRBD1 (5 bases). V was shortened by 9 bases and J by 5 bases, with 22 bases between the two germline ends. The germline gives CDR1 SNHLY, CDR2 FYNNEI. The CDR3 length is 15 residues.

This chain links TRBV19 with TRBJ2-2; TRBD1 aligns across 10 bases. The CDR3 consists of 15 residues. V gave up 5 bases and J gave up 7 bases; unmatched junction bases: 7. Germline values: CDR1 LNHDA, CDR2 SQIVND (reference sequence). Written as DNA, the CDR3 is TGTGCCAGTAGTTTCCGGGACAGGGGAAACGGGGAGCTGTTTTTT. Protein: CASSFRDRGNGELFF.

This clone was seen a handful of times. The CDR3 spells CASSLSGQEKLFF. CDR3 nucleotides: TGTGCCAGCAGCCTATCAGGACAGGAAAAACTGTTTTTT. The V and J genes are TRBV7-9 and TRBJ1-4, with a tentative D call TRBD1 (6 bases). Trimming took off 5 bases at V and 8 bases at J, with 12 bases between the two ends. Germline V gene data show CDR1 as SEHNR and CDR2 as FQNEAQ (reference sequence). The CDR3 runs to 13 residues.

This chain uses TRBV5-8 with TRBJ2-5; D may be TRBD2 (7 bases). The V and J ends lost 2 bases and 4 bases respectively, with 15 bases between them. Germline V gives CDR1 SGHTS, CDR2 YDEGEE. The length of the CDR3 is 15 residues. The CDR3 DNA follows: TGTGCCAGCAGCTTCGCTAGGGGGGGCTCAGAGACCCAGTACTTC. It is translated as CASSFARGGSETQYF.

The chain uses TRBV5-4 and TRBJ2-7; 15 bases match TRBD2. Trimming cost V 4 bases and J 3 bases; bases outside gene matches: 5. Per germline, CDR1 SGHNT and CDR2 YYREEE (reference sequence). The CDR3 is made up of 16 amino acids. The CDR3 protein is CASSPGLAGGIYEQYF. CDR3 DNA: TGTGCCAGCAGCCCAGGACTAGCGGGAGGGATCTACGAGCAGTACTTC.

J is TRBJ1-1 and V is TRBV6-5, with 8 bases fitting TRBD1. CDR3 size: 15 residues. Germline-derived CDR1 and CDR2 are MNHEY and SVGAGI. Unmatched junction bases numbered 4, after V lost 0 bases and J lost 4 bases. CDR3 sequence: CASSYSRGLGTEAFF. The CDR3 DNA follows: TGTGCCAGCAGTTACTCCAGGGGGCTTGGCACTGAAGCTTTCTTT.

The chain couples TRBV9 to TRBJ2-7; unclear D gene. The CDR3 contains 14 residues. Germline V gene data show CDR1 as SGDLS and CDR2 as YYNGEE. V was pared by 0 bases and J by 0 bases, with 7 bases between. The CDR3 reads CASSVDMPSYEQYF. The DNA of the CDR3 is TGTGCCAGCAGCGTAGACATGCCCTCCTACGAGCAGTACTTC.

The chain links TRBV4-1 to TRBJ2-1; maybe TRBD1 (6 bases). Germline V CDR1 and CDR2: MGHRA, YSYEKL. The CDR3 consists of 17 residues. V was trimmed by 4 bases and J by 3 bases, leaving 19 bases between them. CDR3: CASSPDSGSSHYNEQFF. The CDR3 nucleotides are TGCGCCAGCAGCCCGGACAGCGGATCGTCTCACTACAATGAGCAGTTCTTC.

J is TRBJ2-7 and V is TRBV25-1; TRBD2 matches 9 bases. Germline V CDR1 and CDR2: MGHDK, SYGVNS. This CDR3 contains 18 residues. Losses at the gene ends were 2 bases for V and 5 bases for J; bases not matched to a gene: 16. The CDR3 here is CASSEPWRSGSSLDEQYF. The CDR3 DNA is TGTGCCAGCAGTGAACCCTGGCGTAGCGGGAGCAGCCTGGACGAGCAGTACTTC.

V usage is TRBV5-4 and J usage is TRBJ2-3, with D unclear. CDR3 length equals 16 residues. The ends were cut back, 2 bases at V and 3 bases at J, with 16 bases in the middle. Germline-derived CDR1 and CDR2 are SGHNT and YYREEE (reference sequence). The CDR3 loop reads CASSLSPLYGTDTQYF. CDR3 nucleotides: TGTGCCAGCAGCTTATCTCCCCTCTATGGGACAGATACGCAGTATTTT. Combining the CDR3 with reference TRBV5-4 and TRBJ2-3 gives the whole variable domain ETGVTQSPTHLIKTRGQQVTLRCSSQSGHNTVSWYQQALGQGPQFIFQYYREEENGRGNFPPRFSGLQFPNYSSELNVNALELDDSALYLCASSLSPLYGTDTQYFGPGTRLTVL.

The chain combines TRBV29-1 with TRBJ1-1; TRBD1 might be the D (5 bases). This CDR3 contains 14 residues. Between the trimmed V and J ends, which lost 1 base and 7 bases, there was a span of 16 bases. The germline CDR1 and CDR2 sequences are SQVTM and ANQGSEA. CDR3 in DNA: TGCAGCGTTGAAGGGTACGGACATGGTTATGAAGCTTTCTTT. This gives the protein CSVEGYGHGYEAFF. Filled out from reference TRBV29-1 and TRBJ1-1, the complete variable domain reads SAVISQKPSRDICQRGTSLTIQCQVDSQVTMMFWYRQQPGQSLTLIATANQGSEATYESGFVIDKFPISRPNLTFSTLTVSNMSPEDSSIYLCSVEGYGHGYEAFFGQGTRLTVV.

The chain links TRBV12-3 or TRBV12-4 to TRBJ2-7; unclear D gene. This CDR3 is built from 12 residues. V was shortened by 6 bases and J by 0 bases, with 6 bases between the two germline ends. The CDR3 nucleotides read TGTGCCAGCAGGCGGAACTCCTACGAGCAGTACTTC. Translating it yields CASRRNSYEQYF.

The table lists this clone with a few counts. CDR3 DNA sequence: TGTGCCAGTAGTGCCGGACAGGGCCACGATAGCAATCAGCCCCAGCATTTT. It translates to CASSAGQGHDSNQPQHF. The chain couples TRBV19 to TRBJ1-5, with TRBD1 matching 8 bases. The trim removed 5 bases at V and 0 bases at J, leaving 9 bases unmatched. The CDR3 runs to 17 residues. Germline V gives CDR1 LNHDA, CDR2 SQIVND (reference sequence). Looking up the rest from reference TRBV19 and TRBJ1-5 gives the full variable domain: DGGITQSPKYLFRKEGQNVTLSCEQNLNHDAMYWYRQDPGQGLRLIYYSQIVNDFQKGDIAEGYSVSREKKESFPLTVTSAQKNPTAFYLCASSAGQGHDSNQPQHFGDGTRLSIL.

This clone was counted a single time. V is TRBV29-1 and J is TRBJ1-1; no clear D gene. The CDR3 runs 15 residues. The V gene lost 2 bases and the J gene lost 0 bases, with 13 bases spanning the gap. Germline-derived CDR1 and CDR2 are SQVTM and ANQGSEA. CDR3 nucleotide sequence: TGCAGCGTTGAAAAAATCGCACTTTTGAACACTGAAGCTTTCTTT. Residues: CSVEKIALLNTEAFF.

The chain has TRBV10-2 and TRBJ1-4; D unresolved. This CDR3 is 13 amino acids long. Trimming removed 7 bases from V and 4 bases from J, with 10 bases in between. In germline, CDR1 is WSHSY, CDR2 SAAADI. CDR3 in DNA: TGCGCCAGCACTACTAACAGTAATGAAAAACTGTTTTTT. The encoded protein is CASTTNSNEKLFF.

The chain carries TRBV12-5 and TRBJ2-4, with D uncertain. The germline V and J ends were trimmed by 2 bases and 6 bases, with 23 bases remaining between them. Germline CDR1 reads LGHNT; CDR2 reads FRNRAP. The CDR3 consists of 18 residues. This CDR3 reads CASGLSQRDDLRVNIQYF. Here the CDR3 DNA reads TGTGCTAGTGGTTTGTCACAAAGGGATGACCTTAGGGTAAACATTCAGTACTTC.